The clone carrying this T cell receptor (beta chain) was picked up a small number of times. The data were taken from a study of shared clonotypes between healthy human individuals. Study-level background: Donors consisted of a couple of women and a few men between 18 and 49.

The repertoire was sequenced with immunoSEQ multiplex PCR; TCRdb's copy has only in-frame clones and lacks some. The table has about 2.1 million clones, about 92% seen once. CD45RO-negative CD8 cells positively selected for CCR7 made up the naive population, which excluded terminally differentiated effector memory CD45RA+ cells. The CDR3 has 12 residues. Trimming at V came to 7 bases and at J to 8 bases, leaving 7 bases not matched to a gene. Germline CDR1 and CDR2: MDHEN and SYDVKM. The J gene is TRBJ1-2, the V gene TRBV28; 7 nucleotides agree with TRBD1. Specimen: naive CD8+ T cells from PBMCs. The clonotype comes from a young man in good health. Some clones in this sample may be carry-over from other donors' samples. In DNA form, the CDR3 reads TGTGCCAGCACAATGACAGGGAACGGCTACACCTTC. Translation gives CASTMTGNGYTF.